This T cell receptor (beta chain) was captured by sequencing in a study of blood T cell repertoires in COVID-19. The overall study: COVID-19 samples collected from the United States, Italy and Spain covered acute and convalescent phases. The cDNA or gDNA used as material had been derived from T cells, B-cell-depleted T cells, or PBMCs.

Assay: immunoSEQ multiplex PCR; the TCRdb copy retains only in-frame clones and omits some. This table has a few hundred thousand clones, 80% to 90% appearing once. The germline V gene encodes CDR1 SEHNR and CDR2 FQNEAQ (reference sequence). This CDR3 contains 19 residues. V was shortened by 1 base and J by 7 bases, with 26 bases between the two germline ends. All enrollees were about 18 to 89 years old and from roughly 26 US areas. The sample consisted of PBMCs or T cells enriched from blood (not recorded which). This receptor was obtained from a middle-aged woman with acute COVID-19. The chain has TRBV7-9 and TRBJ1-5; TRBD1 might be the D (5 bases). CDR3 DNA sequence: TGTGCCAGCAGCTTAGGGGGCGCTCTGGGCAGGGTAGTGGAGCAGCCCCAGCATTTT. This encodes CASSLGGALGRVVEQPQHF. The full variable domain, its missing parts supplied by reference TRBV7-9 and TRBJ1-5, is DTGVSQNPRHKITKRGQNVTFRCDPISEHNRLYWYRQTLGQGPEFLTYFQNEAQLEKSRLLSDRFSAERPKGSFSTLEIQRTEQGDSAMYLCASSLGGALGRVVEQPQHFGDGTRLSIL.